The sequence of this TCR beta chain was determined in a study of response to subunit inactivated influenza vaccine. Only a few counts were recorded for this clonotype. Germline CDR1 KGHSH, CDR2 LQKENI. V gave up 6 bases and J gave up 7 bases, with 13 bases separating them. CDR3 length: 14 amino acids. From the RT-PCR reads, TCRdb called clonotypes with MiXCR, one entry per CDR3 protein. The data show around 570,000 distinct CDR3 sequences, 11% seen once. This same sample was also taken into another study, of T cells expressing NK-cell markers. Per that paper: Synthesis of TCR beta cDNA relied on 5'RACE template switching carrying UMIs. Beta-chain profiling covered CD3+CD56+NKG2C+, CD3+CD56+NKG2C- and CD3+CD56-NKG2C+ sorted subsets. With an anti-gamma-delta TCR antibody, sorting in several experiments was kept to alpha-beta TCR T cells. There were a few donors in whom these clonotypes also led the CD3+CD56-NKG2C+ fraction. Whether expanded NKG2C+ T cell clones were HCMV specific stayed uncertain.

The receptor comes from a middle-aged man who received an inactivated influenza vaccine. Sequencing used PBMCs from blood, obtained on the day of vaccination. The chain has TRBV18 and TRBJ1-6; possibly TRBD1 for D (5 bases). CDR3 protein: CASSTSGRNSPLHF. CDR3 bases: TGTGCCAGCTCTACTTCAGGGAGGAATTCACCCCTCCACTTT.